The 31 T cell receptor beta chains listed next were all sequenced from one sample in a study of tumor and adjacent non-tumor tissue in lung cancer. The library came from three nested PCR rounds adapted from ARM-PCR protocols. TCRdb ran MiXCR on the multiplex PCR reads and lists one entry per CDR3 protein. The table has 75,000 to 80,000 distinct CDR3 sequences, over 65% seen once. The template was RNA from unsorted bulk tissue. Distant lung tissue was collected more than 3 cm away from the tumor edge. Material: distant non-tumor lung tissue. The origin of the receptors is a man between 70 and 80 years old with non-small cell lung cancer.

Turning to this clonotype: Here the CDR3 omits its conserved ending phenylalanine or tryptophan, so a read error is the likely source. This chain joins TRBV6-1 and TRBJ1-5; 10 nucleotides agree with TRBD1. V dropped 0 bases and J dropped 6; count of bases not matched to a gene: 2. The CDR3 is made up of 15 amino acids. Germline lookup yields CDR1 MNHNS and CDR2 SASEGT. CDR3 loop: CASSEATGGVQPQHL. The CDR3 DNA is TGTGCCAGCAGTGAAGCGACAGGGGGCGTTCAGCCCCAGCATTTA.

Remarks on this clonotype: The junction and the germline gene differ at one end; a read error may be behind it. The V call is TRBV12-3 or TRBV12-4, the J call TRBJ1-4; D is unresolved. The CDR3 sequence is 14 residues long. CDR3 coding DNA: TGTGCCAACAGTTTGAGCGGTCTATGTGAAAAACTGTTTTTT. The encoded protein is CANSLSGLCEKLFF.

Notes on this clonotype: Being one base from a much bigger clone, this may be a read error. V and J are TRBV5-4 and TRBJ2-4; D ambiguous. This CDR3 is built from 16 residues. Trimming took off 2 bases at V and 2 bases at J, with 14 bases between the two ends. Germline values: CDR1 SGHNT, CDR2 YYREEE (reference sequence). CDR3 amino acids: CASSFSADLTKNIQYF. The CDR3 nucleotides are TGTGCCAGCAGCTTCTCAGCAGATCTAACCAAAAACATTCAGTACTTC.

For this clonotype: A junction end diverges from the germline sequence, so it may reflect a read error. V usage is TRBV11-2 and J usage is TRBJ1-6; D unclear. The CDR3 has 17 residues. The germline V gene has CDR1 SGHAT and CDR2 FQNNGV. CDR3 sequence reads: CANSEWERAPSSSPLHF. The DNA of the CDR3 is TGTGCCAACAGCGAATGGGAAAGGGCCCCTTCTAGTTCACCCCTCCACTTT.

Note on this clonotype: A much more abundant neighbour one base away suggests this may be a read error. The CDR3 does not end in the conserved phenylalanine or tryptophan, so this is likely a read error. The rearrangement uses TRBV5-5 and TRBJ2-3, with D possibly TRBD2 on 6 matching bases. Germline V gene lookup returns CDR1 SGHKS and CDR2 YYEKEE (reference sequence). V was clipped by 5 bases and J by 4 bases, with 14 bases between them. This CDR3 comprises 14 residues. This CDR3 reads CASRRAAGSDTQYY. The DNA for the CDR3 is TGTGCCAGCAGGCGAGCAGCGGGCTCAGATACGCAGTATTAT.

In regard to this clonotype: One junction end does not reproduce the germline sequence, and a read error may be involved. This chain connects TRBV10-2 to TRBJ2-3; the D is unclear. This CDR3 is built from 14 residues. From germline, CDR1 is WSHSY and CDR2 SAAADI. The chain's CDR3 is CASSLLFSPDRQYF. Written as DNA, the CDR3 is TGCGCCAGTAGTCTCCTGTTCAGTCCAGATAGGCAGTATTTT.

Regarding this clonotype: One end of the junction does not line up with germline, which may come from a read error. The CDR3, as DNA: TGTGTCGGCAGTTACAGCGCCGCGAGGACTGAACCTTTCTTT. Encoded protein: CVGSYSAARTEPFF. The chain combines TRBV6-5 with TRBJ1-1; no clear D. Germline V gene lookup returns CDR1 MNHEY and CDR2 SVGAGI. This CDR3 contains 14 residues.

In its sample, this clonotype was seen once. One junction end disagrees with the germline gene, perhaps due to a read error. CDR3 sequence: CASSHPGTGIGSGNTIHF. Here the CDR3 DNA reads TGTGCTAGCAGTCATCCCGGGACAGGGATCGGCTCTGGAAACACCATACATTTT. This chain connects TRBV12-3 or TRBV12-4 to TRBJ1-3; 9 bases map to TRBD1. This CDR3 region has 18 residues.

Comment on this clonotype: One end of the junction fails to match germline, which may point to a read error. The CDR3 DNA follows: TGCCGCGTGGCCCACTGGTTCCAAGAGACACAGTACTTC. It is translated as CRVAHWFQETQYF. The V call is TRBV29-1, the J call TRBJ2-5; D unclear. Germline assignment: CDR1 SQVTM and CDR2 ANQGSEA. The CDR3 loop spans 13 amino acids.

A word on this clonotype: An end of the junction does not agree with germline; a read error may underlie this. V usage is TRBV11-2 and J usage is TRBJ2-5; D unresolved. Germline loops: CDR1 SGHAT, CDR2 FQNNGV. The CDR3 covers 13 residues. In DNA form, the CDR3 reads TGTGCCAACAGCTTAGATCCCAGATTAGCTCCGTACTTC. Protein sequence: CANSLDPRLAPYF.

A word on this clonotype: Compared with germline, one end of the junction differs, possibly owing to a read error. V usage is TRBV6-6 and J usage is TRBJ1-5; possibly TRBD1 for D (6 bases). Germline V gives CDR1 MNHNY, CDR2 SVGAGI (reference sequence). CDR3 length: 17 amino acids. CDR3 nucleotides: TGTGCCAGCAATTACTCGATGGGGGACAATAGCAATCAGTCCCAGCATTTT. This encodes CASNYSMGDNSNQSQHF.

For this clonotype: A junction boundary mismatches the germline segment, possibly from a read error. The genes are TRBV4-1 and TRBJ1-1; D is ambiguous. Germline CDR1 and CDR2: MGHRA and YSYEKL. This CDR3 contains 13 residues. CDR3 sequence reads: CASSQGGREEAFF. The CDR3 coding sequence is TGCGCAAGCAGTCAAGGTGGACGGGAAGAAGCTTTCTTT.

To note about this clonotype: A read error is likely, as this CDR3 ends without the conserved phenylalanine or tryptophan. The chain employs TRBV29-1 and TRBJ1-1, with D possibly being TRBD1 (6 bases). V was clipped by 6 bases and J by 11 bases, with 19 bases between them. CDR1 and CDR2 (germline): SQVTM, ANQGSEA. The CDR3 is 12 residues long. The DNA for the CDR3 is TGCAGCGTCCTGGGGGCTGCGAGTTGGGCTTTCCTT. Amino acid sequence: CSVLGAASWAFL.

With respect to this clonotype: The conserved phenylalanine or tryptophan normally closing the CDR3 is absent here, so this likely arose from a read error. The V call is TRBV29-1, the J call TRBJ1-1; D perhaps matches TRBD1 (5 bases). Germline V gives CDR1 SQVTM, CDR2 ANQGSEA. The CDR3 loop spans 12 amino acids. V lost 6 bases to trimming and J lost 11 bases, with 19 bases between them. The CDR3: CSVLGTAGWAFL. For the CDR3, the DNA is TGCAGCGTCCTGGGGACTGCGGGTTGGGCTTTCCTT.

In this sample, this clonotype turned up once. The junction and the germline gene differ at one end; a read error may be behind it. The rearrangement links TRBV12-3 or TRBV12-4 to TRBJ2-7, with D possibly matching TRBD1 (6 bases). The CDR3 extends over 15 amino acids. CDR3 residues: CASNTSTGRHYEQYF. CDR3 in DNA: TGTGCGAGCAATACCTCGACAGGAAGACACTACGAGCAGTACTTC.

This clonotype was seen only once. Since no conserved phenylalanine or tryptophan closes the CDR3, a read error is the likely cause. V and J are TRBV11-2 and TRBJ2-5; the match to TRBD1 covers 7 bases. The CDR3 covers 15 residues. CDR1 is SGHAT, CDR2 FQNNGV, per germline. CDR3 DNA sequence: TGTGCCGGCAGCCTGGGGACAGTTGGGCAAGAGACCCAGTACTTA. Its translation is CAGSLGTVGQETQYL.

In the case of this clonotype: Possible read error: a much larger clone is one base away. J is TRBJ2-3 and V is TRBV12-3 or TRBV12-4; tentatively, D is TRBD1 (6 bases). Trimming stripped 3 bases from V and 2 bases from J, with 12 bases between. The CDR3 is 15 amino acids. As DNA, the CDR3 is TGTGCCAGCAGTTTGGGGGCAGGATACACAGATACGCAGTATTTT. This sequence encodes CASSLGAGYTDTQYF.

A remark on this clonotype: In this CDR3 the conserved last residue, phenylalanine or tryptophan, is missing, so a read error is likely. V gene TRBV29-1 combines with J gene TRBJ1-2; D not resolved. Germline loops: CDR1 SQVTM, CDR2 ANQGSEA. The CDR3 consists of 16 residues. Trimming took off 5 bases at V and 6 bases at J, with 25 bases between the two ends. This CDR3 is CSVIPYHSSGEDGYTS. The CDR3 nucleotides are TGCAGCGTTATCCCCTATCATTCCTCGGGAGAAGATGGCTACACCTCC.

This clonotype appeared once. The chain couples TRBV11-2 to TRBJ2-7; 8 bases align to TRBD1. The CDR3 contains 15 residues. Germline V CDR1 and CDR2: SGHAT, FQNNGV. CDR3 in amino acids: CARSSDQGAPYEQYF. CDR3 coding DNA: TGTGCACGCAGTTCAGATCAGGGGGCCCCCTACGAGCAGTACTTC.

With regard to this clonotype: A read error may account for a junction end that differs from germline. V is TRBV14 and J is TRBJ2-7; perhaps TRBD2 as D (5 bases). In germline, CDR1 is SGHDN, CDR2 FVKESK. The CDR3 loop spans 14 amino acids. In DNA, the CDR3 is TGTGCCAACAGCCACCTCAATAGGGCAGAGGGTTATTCTTTC. This codes for CANSHLNRAEGYSF.

To note about this clonotype: A clone one base away is much larger, so this may be a read error. This sequence joins TRBV4-1 and TRBJ2-5, with D tentatively TRBD1 (5 bases). This CDR3 has 15 amino acids. CDR1 MGHRA and CDR2 YSYEKL come from the germline V gene. CDR3 sequence reads: CASNQVLTVEETQYF. The CDR3 DNA reads as TGCGCCAGCAACCAAGTATTGACAGTTGAAGAGACCCAGTACTTC.

A note on this clonotype: The junction departs from germline at one end; a sequencing error may be responsible. The V gene is TRBV13, the J gene TRBJ2-7, with D perhaps matching TRBD2 (6 bases). CDR3 size: 16 residues. Germline-derived CDR1 and CDR2 are PRHDT and FYEKMQ (reference sequence). Here the CDR3 reads CASSSYMRDGSYEQYF. In DNA, the CDR3 is TGTGCCAGTAGCTCCTATATGCGGGACGGTTCCTACGAGCAGTACTTC. Together with reference TRBV13 and TRBJ2-7, the CDR3 gives the full variable domain: AAGVIQSPRHLIKEKRETATLKCYPIPRHDTVYWYQQGPGQDPQFLISFYEKMQSDKGSIPDRFSAQQFSDYHSELNMSSLELGDSALYFCASSSYMRDGSYEQYFGPGTRLTVT.

This clonotype showed up just once. A much larger clone lies one base from this, so it may be a read error. The V call is TRBV30, the J call TRBJ2-1, with D hard to call. The V gene's germline CDR1 is GTSNPN and CDR2 SVGIG (reference sequence). There are 14 residues in the CDR3. Trimming stripped 5 bases from V and 6 bases from J, with 17 bases between. The CDR3 sequence: CAWVGKFPGNEQFF. The CDR3 DNA follows: TGTGCCTGGGTGGGTAAGTTTCCCGGCAATGAGCAGTTCTTC.

For this clonotype: Mismatch with germline at one junction end may stem from a read error. The V call is TRBV11-2, the J call TRBJ2-1; D may be TRBD2 (5 bases). The CDR3 runs 18 residues. Looked up from germline, CDR1 is SGHAT and CDR2 is FQNNGV. The DNA for the CDR3 is TGTGCCAGCAGCTTAGAACGTCCGGGGTGGACTTCCTACAAAGAGCAGTTCTTC. Protein: CASSLERPGWTSYKEQFF.

This clonotype came up a few times. This chain joins TRBV5-1 and TRBJ1-1; the D gene is possibly TRBD1 (6 bases). The CDR3 is made up of 16 amino acids. Trimming took 5 bases from V and 0 from J, leaving 17 bases between them. The germline V gene has CDR1 SGHRS and CDR2 YFSETQ. The CDR3 spells CASSRAGTSLNTEAFF. As DNA, the CDR3 is TGCGCCAGCAGTCGTGCCGGGACAAGCTTGAACACTGAAGCTTTCTTT.

This clonotype has at least ten counts. The chain couples TRBV6-1 to TRBJ2-7; TRBD2 matches at 11 bases. The CDR3 length is 16 residues. Trimming took 8 bases from V and 0 from J; bases not matched to a gene: 9. From germline, CDR1 is MNHNS and CDR2 SASEGT. CDR3 region: CASGKGTSGNSYEQYF. In DNA, the CDR3 is TGTGCCAGCGGAAAAGGGACTAGCGGCAACTCCTACGAGCAGTACTTC.

Comment on this clonotype: The junction does not match germline at one end; this may be a read error. CDR3 amino acids: CACSSSLSDRINSPLRF. CDR3 nucleotides: TGTGCCTGCAGTTCTTCACTCTCGGACAGAATTAATTCACCCCTCCGCTTT. The gene calls are TRBV6-5 and TRBJ1-6; the D gene is possibly TRBD1 (6 bases). The germline gives CDR1 MNHEY, CDR2 SVGAGI. The CDR3 is 17 amino acids.

As for this clonotype: Relative to the germline gene, one junction end is altered; a read error may explain this. The genes are TRBV5-5 and TRBJ2-5; D is unclear. Germline V gene lookup returns CDR1 SGHKS and CDR2 YYEKEE (reference sequence). The CDR3 length is 13 residues. The chain's CDR3 is CDSSLVSTENQYF. The CDR3 DNA reads TGTGACAGCAGCTTGGTCAGTACGGAGAACCAGTACTTC.

This clonotype was seen many times. The chain recombines TRBV12-3 or TRBV12-4 with TRBJ1-2; the match to TRBD1 covers 8 bases. The CDR3 is made up of 13 amino acids. With 5 bases clipped from V and 4 bases from J, the junction kept 3 bases outside the gene matches. CDR3 sequence reads: CASSRTGSYGYTF. In DNA, the CDR3 is TGTGCCAGCAGTCGGACAGGGAGCTATGGCTACACCTTC.

In this sample, this clonotype turned up a few times. Sequence at one end of the junction differs from germline and may be a read error. This sequence joins TRBV11-3 and TRBJ2-1; TRBD1 matches at 10 bases. Germline-derived CDR1 and CDR2 are SGHNT and YENEEA. CDR3 length: 16 amino acids. The CDR3 DNA is TGTGTCAGCAGCTTAGATCCCACGGGGGACAGGGGTGAGCAGTCCTTC. This encodes CVSSLDPTGDRGEQSF.

Concerning this clonotype itself: This CDR3 fails to terminate in the conserved phenylalanine or tryptophan, so it likely reflects a read error. The chain is built from TRBV12-3 or TRBV12-4 and TRBJ2-5, with 8 positions matching TRBD2. CDR3 length equals 15 residues. The junction had 11 bases not matched to a gene; V was cut back by 6 bases and J by 5 bases. CDR3 region: CASSRQAGVVETQYL. As DNA, the CDR3 is TGTGCCAGCAGCAGGCAAGCGGGAGTGGTGGAGACCCAGTACCTC.